This T cell receptor beta chain originates from a study of cytomegalovirus exposure and HLA in healthy donors. This CDR3 comprises 17 residues. Germline CDR1 is LNHDA and CDR2 is SQIVND (reference sequence). The V segment lost 5 bases and the J segment 6 bases; nucleotides outside the gene matches: 8. Libraries were prepared by immunoSEQ multiplex PCR; TCRdb keeps only in-frame clonotypes and omits some of them. Of approximately 180,000 clones listed, more than 75% are singletons. The sample taken for sequencing was PBMCs. The V and J genes are TRBV19 and TRBJ2-1, with TRBD2 identical over 15 bases. This sequence originates from a woman in her twenties or thirties in good health and CMV-seronegative. The CDR3 sequence: CASSWTSGGALLNEQFF. The CDR3 region has the DNA TGTGCCAGTAGTTGGACTAGCGGGGGGGCTTTGCTCAATGAGCAGTTCTTC.